The clone carrying this T cell receptor beta chain came up a few times. Looked up from germline, CDR1 is SQVTM and CDR2 is ANQGSEA. The ends were cut back, 5 bases at V and 2 bases at J, with 7 bases in the middle. The CDR3 totals 11 residues. Method: immunoSEQ multiplex PCR; TCRdb's copy keeps in-frame clones and lacks some. The sample includes 25,000 to 35,000 clones, roughly 74% of them seen just once. This sample is part of a study of OX40 agonist ivuxolimab in advanced cancers. This chain links TRBV29-1 with TRBJ2-7; D gene uncertain. This TCR was recovered from an adult with an advanced solid tumor such as melanoma, head and neck, liver or kidney cancer. This sample comprised CD4+ or CD8+ T cells sorted from blood, obtained in a trial of the OX40 agonist ivuxolimab. CDR3 sequence: CSVRETYEQYF. The CDR3, as DNA: TGCAGCGTTCGCGAAACCTACGAGCAGTACTTC.